A selection of T cell receptor beta chains follows, all from one sample in a study of blood T cell repertoires in COVID-19. Assay: immunoSEQ multiplex PCR; the TCRdb copy retains only in-frame clones and omits some. The repertoire has more than 75,000 clones, about 86% of them found once; the top ten carry more than 4.5%. Sequencing was carried out using peripheral blood. The receptors shown here come from a woman older than 75 with acute or convalescent COVID-19. Both conserved end residues are part of each CDR3. The order of the fields is V gene, J gene, D gene, CDR3 length, clone size, CDR3 protein, CDR3 DNA. D genes are given only for firm matches. Expanded clones are given a class, and other clones once, few, many or no size at all.

>TRBV5-4|TRBJ1-6|.|16|.
CASSLSGQASNSPLHF
TGTGCCAGCAGCTTGTCCGGACAAGCTTCGAATTCACCCCTCCACTTT
>TRBV6-5|TRBJ1-2|.|13|.
CASNHLANYGYTF
TGTGCCAGCAATCACCTAGCTAACTATGGCTACACCTTC
>TRBV7-9|TRBJ1-2|TRBD1|16|.
CASSKSTGTGAGGYTF
TGTGCCAGCAGCAAATCAACCGGGACAGGAGCTGGTGGCTACACCTTC
>TRBV25-1|TRBJ2-7|.|15|.
CASSEGRLYSYEQYF
TGTGCCAGCAGTGAGGGCAGGCTGTACTCCTACGAGCAGTACTTC
>TRBV19|TRBJ1-5|.|12|once
CASSVSNQPQHF
TGTGCCAGTAGTGTAAGCAATCAGCCCCAGCATTTT
>TRBV6-5|TRBJ1-2|TRBD1|16|.
CASSYGGQGVFYGYTF
TGTGCCAGCAGTTACGGGGGACAGGGGGTTTTCTATGGCTACACCTTC
>TRBV5-1|TRBJ2-5|TRBD2|15|.
CASTLTTSGKETQYF
TGCGCCAGCACCCTGACGACTAGCGGAAAAGAGACCCAGTACTTC
>TRBV5-1|TRBJ2-7|.|15|.
CASSLDTPVSYEQYF
TGCGCCAGCAGCTTGGACACCCCTGTCAGCTACGAGCAGTACTTC
>TRBV11-2|TRBJ1-2|.|13|.
CASSLGRYYGYTF
TGTGCCAGCAGCTTAGGCAGGTACTATGGCTACACCTTC
>TRBV10-3|TRBJ2-2|TRBD1|15|.
CAITETGGKGGELFF
TGTGCCATCACCGAGACAGGGGGCAAGGGCGGGGAGCTGTTTTTT
>TRBV21-1|TRBJ2-7|.|12|.
CAPQGTSYEQYF
TGTGCCCCCCAGGGGACCTCCTACGAGCAGTACTTC
>TRBV27|TRBJ2-3|TRBD1|14|.
CASTFPRGRDTQYF
TGTGCCAGCACCTTCCCCAGGGGGCGGGATACGCAGTATTTT
>TRBV18|TRBJ1-2|.|14|.
CASSSGGLTSGYTF
TGTGCCAGCTCGTCGGGCGGACTGACATCCGGCTACACCTTC
>TRBV15|TRBJ2-6|.|13|.
CATSVAGANVLTF
TGTGCCACCAGCGTAGCCGGGGCCAACGTCCTGACTTTC
>TRBV5-6|TRBJ1-1|.|14|.
CASSPLAAATEAFF
TGTGCCAGCAGCCCCTTGGCGGCGGCCACTGAAGCTTTCTTT
>TRBV4-3|TRBJ2-3|TRBD2|18|.
CASSQNSGLAGVPDTQYF
TGCGCCAGCAGCCAAAACTCGGGACTAGCGGGGGTTCCAGATACGCAGTATTTT
>TRBV5-1|TRBJ2-7|TRBD2|16|few
CASSGGTSGRAFEQYF
TGCGCCAGCAGCGGCGGGACTAGCGGGAGGGCCTTCGAGCAGTACTTC
>TRBV5-6|TRBJ2-7|TRBD2|15|once
CASRHLAGERREQYF
TGTGCCAGCAGGCATCTAGCGGGAGAACGTCGCGAGCAGTACTTC
>TRBV19|TRBJ2-1|.|12|.
CASSRRRNEQFF
TGTGCCAGTAGTAGGAGGAGGAATGAGCAGTTCTTC
>TRBV19|TRBJ2-1|.|15|.
CASKISGHQFNEQFF
TGTGCCAGTAAAATCTCCGGACACCAATTCAATGAGCAGTTCTTC
>TRBV19|TRBJ1-3|.|15|.
CASSPGHSSGNTIYF
TGTGCCAGTAGCCCGGGACACAGCTCTGGAAACACCATATATTTT
>TRBV20-1|TRBJ2-1|.|11|.
CSAHREYEQFF
TGCAGTGCTCACCGGGAGTATGAGCAGTTCTTC
>TRBV5-1|TRBJ1-5|.|12|once
CASSPQGQPQHF
TGCGCCAGCAGCCCACAGGGCCAGCCCCAGCATTTT
>TRBV7-2|TRBJ1-2|TRBD1|16|.
CASSFKGQGILRGYTF
TGTGCCAGCAGCTTTAAAGGACAGGGTATCTTAAGGGGCTACACCTTC
>TRBV4-2|TRBJ2-1|TRBD2|17|few
CASSQDLGRGTYNEQFF
TGTGCCAGCAGCCAAGATTTGGGGCGGGGGACCTACAATGAGCAGTTCTTC
>TRBV11-3|TRBJ2-1|TRBD2|16|.
CASSPSSGVSYNEQFF
TGTGCCAGCAGCCCCTCTAGCGGGGTCTCCTACAATGAGCAGTTCTTC
>TRBV9|TRBJ2-5|TRBD2|16|.
CASSAGTSGNQETQYF
TGTGCCAGCAGCGCTGGGACTAGCGGGAACCAAGAGACCCAGTACTTC
>TRBV11-1|TRBJ2-7|.|14|.
CASSFRTDGYEQYF
TGTGCCAGCAGCTTCCGGACAGACGGCTACGAGCAGTACTTC
>TRBV7-2|TRBJ2-2|TRBD2|17|.
CASSLVRGGARTGELFF
TGTGCCAGCAGCTTAGTTCGCGGGGGGGCGCGCACCGGGGAGCTGTTTTTT
>TRBV5-1|TRBJ2-4|TRBD1|14|.
CASSSQGAPGIQYF
TGCGCCAGCAGCTCCCAGGGGGCGCCGGGCATTCAGTACTTC
>TRBV3-1/TRBV3-2|TRBJ1-4|.|16|.
CASSQVFDTGNEKLFF
TGTGCCAGCAGCCAAGTCTTCGACACAGGGAATGAAAAACTGTTTTTT
>TRBV5-3|TRBJ2-7|.|15|.
CARSILPGQTYEQYF
TGTGCCAGAAGTATCCTCCCGGGACAAACCTACGAGCAGTACTTC
>TRBV2|TRBJ1-6|.|17|.
CASSGRNQGLYNSPLHF
TGTGCCAGCAGTGGCCGCAATCAGGGACTCTATAATTCACCCCTCCACTTT
>TRBV9|TRBJ2-5|TRBD2|18|.
CASSGQTGTSGAQETQYF
TGTGCCAGCAGCGGACAAACCGGGACTAGCGGAGCTCAAGAGACCCAGTACTTC
>TRBV19|TRBJ1-4|.|16|.
CASSRGRTGSGEKLFF
TGTGCCAGTAGTCGAGGCAGAACGGGTTCGGGGGAAAAACTGTTTTTT
>TRBV27|TRBJ1-2|TRBD1|15|once
CASSTIPTGGYGYTF
TGTGCCAGCAGTACCATTCCGACAGGGGGCTATGGCTACACCTTC
>TRBV14|TRBJ2-3|TRBD1|14|.
CASSRGQGGDTQYF
TGTGCCAGCAGTCGAGGACAGGGCGGCGATACGCAGTATTTT
>TRBV6-6|TRBJ1-1|.|14|.
CASSYDWTRPEAFF
TGTGCCAGCAGTTACGATTGGACTCGGCCGGAAGCTTTCTTT
>TRBV14|TRBJ2-1|TRBD2|13|.
CASSLKRDWEQFF
TGTGCCAGCAGCCTGAAGCGGGACTGGGAGCAGTTCTTC
>TRBV18|TRBJ1-1|.|14|.
CASSPAKKDTEAFF
TGTGCCAGCTCACCAGCGAAGAAAGACACTGAAGCTTTCTTT
>TRBV2|TRBJ1-4|.|16|.
CASSAYREVRNEKLFF
TGTGCCAGCAGTGCCTACAGGGAAGTAAGAAATGAAAAACTGTTTTTT
>TRBV6-6|TRBJ2-5|TRBD2|14|.
CASSYGLAGETQYF
TGTGCCAGCAGTTACGGGCTAGCGGGAGAGACCCAGTACTTC
>TRBV7-2|TRBJ1-4|.|17|.
CASSSPSETATNEKLFF
TGTGCCAGCAGCTCCCCCTCGGAGACAGCAACTAATGAAAAACTGTTTTTT
>TRBV9|TRBJ1-2|TRBD1|14|.
CASSVSFDRGGYTF
TGTGCCAGCAGCGTAAGTTTTGACAGGGGAGGCTACACCTTC
>TRBV7-2|TRBJ1-1|TRBD1|13|.
CASSVGTATEAFF
TGTGCCAGCAGCGTAGGGACAGCCACTGAAGCTTTCTTT
>TRBV5-1|TRBJ2-7|TRBD1|12|.
CASSLPGQGGVF
TGCGCCAGCAGCTTACCGGGACAGGGGGGTGTATTC
>TRBV19|TRBJ2-3|TRBD2|16|.
CASSRRGAPSTDTQYF
TGTGCCAGTAGTAGGCGGGGGGCCCCCAGCACAGATACGCAGTATTTT
>TRBV29-1|TRBJ2-1|TRBD1|16|.
CSVEEGRTGHYNEQFF
TGCAGCGTTGAAGAAGGTAGGACAGGCCACTACAATGAGCAGTTCTTC
>TRBV6-5|TRBJ1-1|TRBD1|14|few
CASSYSQGWAEAFF
TGTGCCAGCAGTTACTCACAGGGGTGGGCTGAAGCTTTCTTT